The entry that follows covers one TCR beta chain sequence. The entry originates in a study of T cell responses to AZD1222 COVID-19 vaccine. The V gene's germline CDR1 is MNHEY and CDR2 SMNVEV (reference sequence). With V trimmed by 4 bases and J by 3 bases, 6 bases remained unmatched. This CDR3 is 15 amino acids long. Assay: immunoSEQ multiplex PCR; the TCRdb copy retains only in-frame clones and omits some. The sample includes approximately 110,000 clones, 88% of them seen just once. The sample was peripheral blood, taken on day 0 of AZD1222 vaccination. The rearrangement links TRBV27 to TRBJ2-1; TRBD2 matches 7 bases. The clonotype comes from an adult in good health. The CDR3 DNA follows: TGTGCCAGCAGTTCCGGGCTAGCGGTCTACAATGAGCAGTTCTTC. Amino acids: CASSSGLAVYNEQFF.